This TCR beta chain appears in the sequencing data of a study of blood T cell repertoires in COVID-19. Study overall: Samples representing acute and convalescent COVID-19 were sourced from the United States, Italy and Spain. PBMCs, B-cell-depleted T cells, or T cells provided the cDNA or gDNA that made up the material.

Per the authors' pipeline: Using reference gene primer amplification, nucleated cell counts were estimated. Assay: immunoSEQ multiplex PCR; the TCRdb copy retains only in-frame clones and omits some. That table supplies the V and J calls and clone size; D and trimming were determined from the DNA. The sample shows approximately 440,000 clones, about 92% of them seen only once. This clone was counted a few times. This CDR3 spans 13 amino acids. Germline loops: CDR1 SQVTM, CDR2 ANQGSEA. J was trimmed by 6 bases and V by 7 bases; bases with no gene match: 9. Sequenced: PBMCs or T cells enriched from blood (not recorded which). The receptor was isolated from a man younger than 35 who had recovered from COVID-19. This rearrangement joins TRBV29-1 to TRBJ1-2; 9 bases align to TRBD1. CDR3 nucleotide sequence: TGCAGCGCAGGACCACAGGGGGCGAATGGCTACACCTTC. Encoded protein: CSAGPQGANGYTF.